This T cell receptor (beta chain) was sequenced in a study of T-cell reconstitution after alpha-beta-depleted transplantation in children. The germline V gene has CDR1 SGHTA and CDR2 FQGNSA. The length of the CDR3 is 12 residues. V was shortened by 5 bases and J by 0 bases, with 5 bases between the two germline ends. Preparation of the TCRbeta library used unique molecular identifiers. TCRdb itself ran the PCR reads through MiXCR, one entry per CDR3 protein. The top ten hold less than 3% of the sample, which has about 72,000 distinct CDR3 sequences, about 7% seen once. This clonotype was recorded a few times.

The chain carries TRBV7-2 and TRBJ2-7; D uncertain. The TCR was taken from a human donor who donated a stem cell graft to a child with acute lymphoblastic leukemia. Sequenced material: PBMCs from the stem cell graft donor, taken from the stem cell graft. The CDR3 loop reads CASSQSSYEQYF. The CDR3 nucleotides are TGTGCCAGCAGCCAAAGCTCCTACGAGCAGTACTTC.